The entry below gives a single T cell receptor (beta chain) sequence along with its context. Its target antigen remains unknown. The input lacks base qualities; no much larger clone sits a single base away. The library relied on multiplex PCR. Sequencing used an Illumina HiSeq 4000. iRepertoire HTBI primers and Arm-PCR amplification of CDR3 regions were used to construct TCR beta libraries. PCR products were gel purified before sequencing. In the source study's methods: Across samples, roughly 60 TRBV and 12 to 15 TRBJ segments were identified and used for gene usage analysis of CDR3 amino acid clonotypes. COPE and FqMerger were used to merge the filtered high-quality paired reads into contigs. Contigs were aligned with BLAST to IMGT TRBV, TRBD and TRBJ reference genes, and CDR3 was defined per IMGT. Highly expanded clones were defined as clonotypes with a frequency above 0.1%. Shannon entropy was used to measure repertoire diversity, and the Gini coefficient was used to measure V-J evenness. Clonotypes shared by more than one individual were considered public. The raw public reads went through TCRdb reprocessing: fastp at Q25, MiXCR clone calling, in-frame beta chains kept. Rows merge per CDR3 protein into single entries with the most common DNA and genes. The V and J calls shown here were made by TCRdb, not taken from the authors' results. The sample includes over 300,000 distinct CDR3 sequences, with about 20% observed a single time. The top ten clonotypes cover over 25% of the sample.

This record belongs to a study of regulatory T cells in long-lasting Graves disease (dated by TCRdb to 2020 to 2022). Some background on the complete study: Persistent Graves' disease was defined as persistently positive TSH receptor autoantibodies together with antithyroid drug treatment for over 5 years. Peripheral blood TCR sequencing and RNA sequencing compared persistent Graves' disease patients with newly diagnosed Graves' disease patients. The study was registered as a clinical trial and conducted in China. A total of roughly 35 samples underwent TCR sequencing: some 13 from persistent and around 20 from newly diagnosed Graves' disease patients. In the clinical cohort, patients with persistent Graves' disease had used antithyroid drugs for an average of about 9.3 years.

The time point label, read with the paper, signifies: persistent/refractory GD, antithyroid drugs over 5 years with positive TRAb. For both TCR sequencing and RNA sequencing, RNA was extracted from PBMCs in TRIzol. The diagnosis of Graves' disease followed American Thyroid Association guidelines. Patients were recruited from an endocrinology department in Xi'an, China. Each patient gave approximately 10 milliliters of peripheral blood, collected in an EDTA anticoagulant tube. Ficoll Paque Plus density gradient separation was used to isolate PBMCs, and no further T cell sorting was done. RNA quality was checked with an Agilent 2100 Bioanalyzer and agarose gel, and concentration with a NanoDrop 2000. The study at large found these results: Because the primary lesion, thyroid tissue, could not be accessed, the study looked at peripheral blood alone. Persistent patients shared more public clonotypes among themselves (under 3,000) than newly diagnosed patients did (over 950). The small sample size was acknowledged by the authors as a limitation that may reduce accuracy. Persistent Graves' disease patients showed lower TCR Shannon entropy and fewer highly expanded clones than newly diagnosed patients, suggesting clonal expansion. Sequencing and analysis were limited to the TCR beta chain.

The TCR was taken from a female donor with Graves disease. The sample in question was peripheral blood mononuclear cells (PBMCs), obtained when the disease was refractory, from a patient treated with antithyroid drugs.

The nucleotides are TGTGCCAGCAGCTCGGGGCCGTACTACGAGCAGTACTTC. Its amino acids are CASSSGPYYEQYF. The V and J segments used are TRBV12-3 or TRBV12-4 and TRBJ2-7; the D segment may tentatively be TRBD1 or TRBD2, each giving 5 matched bases. V is cut by 6 bases and J by 3 bases, and the space between the germline ends is 12 bases. Its CDR3 holds 13 amino acids, cysteine through phenylalanine. The entry retains the CDR3 DNA only, 39 bases that are in frame from base 1.